Listed below are T cell receptor beta chains from one sample, sequenced in a study of CD8 T cells in ankylosing spondylitis. TCRdb processed the 5' RACE reads anew with MiXCR; each CDR3 protein has one entry. The sample yields around 490,000 distinct CDR3 sequences, about 5.7% seen once. The sequenced material came from blood, either unsorted or a sorted T cell fraction (not recorded which). The origin of the receptors is a male donor with ankylosing spondylitis. CDR3s include the opening cysteine and the closing phenylalanine or tryptophan. The D gene is left open where the match is weak. Rows give clone size only sometimes, using once, few, many, or a class for an expanded clone.

J gene,V gene,D gene,clone size,CDR3 protein,CDR3 DNA
TRBJ1-2,TRBV29-1,TRBD1,many,CSVERRGDRTGYTF,TGCAGCGTTGAAAGGCGAGGGGACAGGACTGGCTACACCTTC
TRBJ1-2,TRBV7-9,TRBD1,few,CASSLGTAEYYGYTF,TGTGCCAGCAGCCTCGGGACAGCGGAATACTATGGCTACACCTTC
TRBJ2-7,TRBV11-2,TRBD1,many,CASSDGTAYEQYF,TGTGCCAGCAGCGACGGGACAGCCTACGAGCAGTACTTC
TRBJ2-7,TRBV6-2/TRBV6-3,-,many,CASSDRGFEQYF,TGTGCCAGCAGTGATCGGGGTTTCGAGCAGTACTTC
TRBJ2-1,TRBV7-9,-,many,CASSIPDPYNEQFF,TGTGCCAGCAGCATTCCGGACCCTTACAATGAGCAGTTCTTC
TRBJ2-1,TRBV5-5,-,many,CASSLRVGYSYNEQFF,TGTGCCAGCAGCTTGCGAGTCGGATATTCCTACAATGAGCAGTTCTTC
TRBJ1-6,TRBV5-1,-,many,CASSLDEINSPLHF,TGCGCCAGCAGCTTGGATGAGATCAATTCACCCCTCCACTTT
TRBJ1-6,TRBV20-1,TRBD1,many,CSATGTGNSPLHF,TGCAGTGCTACCGGGACAGGGAACTCACCCCTCCACTTT
TRBJ2-5,TRBV29-1,TRBD1,many,CSVEGEYYRGQETQYF,TGCAGCGTTGAAGGAGAGTACTACAGGGGCCAAGAGACCCAGTACTTC
TRBJ2-5,TRBV12-3/TRBV12-4,TRBD1,-,CASSWVTGGGLETQYF,TGTGCCAGCAGTTGGGTGACAGGGGGCGGATTGGAGACCCAGTACTTC
TRBJ2-1,TRBV12-3/TRBV12-4,TRBD2,many,CASSSGLAGWGDEQFF,TGTGCCAGCAGTTCCGGGCTAGCGGGTTGGGGCGATGAGCAGTTCTTC
TRBJ2-7,TRBV7-9,-,many,CASQQNYGEQYF,TGTGCCAGCCAACAAAACTATGGCGAGCAGTACTTC
TRBJ2-1,TRBV10-3,TRBD2,many,CAIRKGSGSFDEQFF,TGTGCCATCAGAAAGGGGAGCGGGAGTTTTGATGAGCAGTTCTTC
TRBJ2-5,TRBV20-1,TRBD2,few,CSARDSASGEETQYF,TGCAGTGCTAGAGATTCGGCTAGCGGGGAAGAGACCCAGTACTTC
TRBJ2-1,TRBV27,-,many,CASSRFSVLSSYNEQFF,TGTGCCAGCAGTCGTTTTTCAGTACTGAGCTCCTACAATGAGCAGTTCTTC
TRBJ2-5,TRBV4-2,TRBD2,few,CASSHASGGLQETQYF,TGTGCCAGCAGCCATGCTAGCGGGGGGCTCCAAGAGACCCAGTACTTC
TRBJ1-1,TRBV9,-,many,CASSVARGRGTEAFF,TGTGCCAGCAGCGTAGCCAGGGGAAGGGGGACTGAAGCTTTCTTT
TRBJ1-6,TRBV15,-,many,CATSRDGYNSPLHF,TGTGCCACCAGCAGAGACGGCTATAATTCACCCCTCCACTTT
TRBJ1-2,TRBV5-1,TRBD1,many,CASSPGQNTDGYTF,TGCGCCAGCAGCCCGGGACAGAATACTGATGGCTACACCTTC
TRBJ2-1,TRBV7-2,-,many,CASSPRGGYEQFF,TGTGCCAGCAGCCCACGCGGGGGCTATGAGCAGTTCTTC
TRBJ1-1,TRBV20-1,TRBD1,many,CSARRAGGTGTEAFF,TGCAGTGCTAGACGGGCAGGGGGGACGGGCACTGAAGCTTTCTTT
TRBJ2-3,TRBV11-2,-,many,CASSSKTVPSTDTQYF,TGTGCCAGCAGCTCTAAGACAGTTCCTAGCACAGATACGCAGTATTTT
TRBJ2-3,TRBV5-1,-,many,CASSSIGAGTDTQYF,TGCGCCAGCAGCTCGATCGGAGCGGGCACAGATACGCAGTATTTT
TRBJ2-7,TRBV20-1,-,many,CSAGPWVYEQYF,TGCAGTGCTGGGCCTTGGGTCTACGAGCAGTACTTC
TRBJ2-7,TRBV5-1,TRBD1,many,CASSRSGGLSYEQYF,TGCGCCAGCAGCCGTTCAGGGGGCCTCTCCTACGAGCAGTACTTC
TRBJ1-4,TRBV6-5,-,many,CASSYSRRNAFATNEKLFF,TGTGCCAGCAGTTACTCCCGGCGGAACGCCTTTGCAACTAATGAAAAACTGTTTTTT
TRBJ1-1,TRBV5-5,-,many,CASSLLPDRNTEAFF,TGTGCCAGCAGCTTACTTCCTGATCGGAACACTGAAGCTTTCTTT
TRBJ2-2,TRBV10-3,-,-,CAIGNTGELFF,TGTGCCATCGGGAACACCGGGGAGCTGTTTTTT
TRBJ2-5,TRBV10-3,-,-,CAISTGWGTLGETQYF,TGTGCCATCAGTACCGGGTGGGGGACTCTGGGGGAGACCCAGTACTTC
TRBJ1-1,TRBV3-1,TRBD1,-,CASSQDITDRENTEAFF,TGTGCCAGCAGCCAAGATATTACCGACAGGGAGAACACTGAAGCTTTCTTT
TRBJ1-5,TRBV12-3/TRBV12-4,-,many,CASRITATNQPQHF,TGTGCCAGCAGGATTACAGCTACCAATCAGCCCCAGCATTTT
TRBJ2-7,TRBV5-1,TRBD1,many,CASSFPGQGYEQYF,TGCGCCAGCAGCTTTCCGGGACAGGGGTACGAGCAGTACTTC
TRBJ1-1,TRBV27,-,many,CASRLFALDTEAFF,TGTGCCAGCCGCCTGTTTGCGTTGGACACTGAAGCTTTCTTT
TRBJ2-1,TRBV9,TRBD1,many,CASSVRGQYSYNEQFF,TGTGCCAGCAGCGTCCGGGGACAGTACTCCTACAATGAGCAGTTCTTC
TRBJ2-1,TRBV5-1,TRBD2,-,CASSLGWREGQNEQFF,TGCGCCAGCAGCTTGGGATGGCGGGAGGGCCAGAATGAGCAGTTCTTC
TRBJ2-6,TRBV20-1,TRBD2,many,CSARESGGRSSGANVLTF,TGCAGTGCTAGAGAATCGGGCGGGAGGAGCTCTGGGGCCAACGTCCTGACTTTC
TRBJ1-6,TRBV5-1,-,many,CASSSEYYNSPLHF,TGCGCCAGCAGCTCAGAATACTATAATTCACCCCTCCACTTT
TRBJ2-7,TRBV7-2,TRBD1,-,CASSSDRGGEQYF,TGTGCCAGCAGCTCCGACAGGGGAGGCGAGCAGTACTTC